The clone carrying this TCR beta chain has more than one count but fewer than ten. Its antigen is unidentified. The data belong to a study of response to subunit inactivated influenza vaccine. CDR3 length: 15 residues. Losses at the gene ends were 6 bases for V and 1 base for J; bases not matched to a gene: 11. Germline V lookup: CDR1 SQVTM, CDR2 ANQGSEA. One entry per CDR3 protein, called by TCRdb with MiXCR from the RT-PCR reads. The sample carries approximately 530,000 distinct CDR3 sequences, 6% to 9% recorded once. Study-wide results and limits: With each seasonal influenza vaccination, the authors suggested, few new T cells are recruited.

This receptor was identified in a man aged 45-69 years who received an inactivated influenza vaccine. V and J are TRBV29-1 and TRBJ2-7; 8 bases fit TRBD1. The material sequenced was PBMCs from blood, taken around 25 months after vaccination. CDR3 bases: TGCAGCGTAGACAGGACAGGGAGCGGGTCCTACGAGCAGTACTTC. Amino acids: CSVDRTGSGSYEQYF.